This paragraph reports one T cell receptor (beta chain). Germline CDR1 and CDR2: LNHDA and SQIVND (reference sequence). CDR3 size: 14 residues. Between the trimmed V and J ends, which lost 5 bases and 2 bases, there was a span of 12 bases. Authors' data handling: Amplification of reference gene primers was used by the study to estimate nucleated cell counts. Generated by immunoSEQ multiplex PCR, the TCRdb table keeps only in-frame clones and is missing some. The V and J calls and clone size were taken over from that table, and D and trimming were inferred from the DNA. The sample has about 63,000 clones; 74% are singletons. The data derive from a study of blood T cell repertoires in COVID-19. The wider study: Material from acute and convalescent COVID-19 was sourced from the United States, Italy and Spain. PBMCs, B-cell-depleted T cells, or T cells were the source of the cDNA or gDNA that made up the material.

The sequence was obtained from a woman of 80 years or more with acute or convalescent COVID-19. Sequenced: peripheral blood. The V and J genes are TRBV19 and TRBJ1-1, with D possibly TRBD1 on 6 matching bases. CDR3 nucleotide sequence: TGTGCCAGTAGTGTGCTGGGGGCTAACACTGAAGCTTTCTTT. Protein product: CASSVLGANTEAFF. Based on the CDR3 plus reference TRBV19 and TRBJ1-1, the full variable domain is DGGITQSPKYLFRKEGQNVTLSCEQNLNHDAMYWYRQDPGQGLRLIYYSQIVNDFQKGDIAEGYSVSREKKESFPLTVTSAQKNPTAFYLCASSVLGANTEAFFGQGTRLTVV.